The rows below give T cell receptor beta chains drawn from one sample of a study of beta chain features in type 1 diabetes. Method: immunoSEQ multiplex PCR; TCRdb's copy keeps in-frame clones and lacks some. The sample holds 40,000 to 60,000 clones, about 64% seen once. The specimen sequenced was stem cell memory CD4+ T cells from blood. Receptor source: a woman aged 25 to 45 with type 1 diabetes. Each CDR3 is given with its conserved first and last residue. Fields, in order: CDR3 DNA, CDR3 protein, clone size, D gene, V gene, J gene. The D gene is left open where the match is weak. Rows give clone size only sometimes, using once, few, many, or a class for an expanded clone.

DNA: TGTGCCAGCAGTGGGCAGGGGGCTGGTGAAGCTTTCTTT
CDR3: CASSGQGAGEAFF
size: -
D: TRBD1
V: TRBV6-4
J: TRBJ1-1

DNA: TGTGCCAGCAGCTCCGGGACAGGGGAGTACGAGCAGTACTTC
CDR3: CASSSGTGEYEQYF
size: once
D: TRBD1
V: TRBV5-4
J: TRBJ2-7

DNA: TGTGCCAGCAGCCGGGGACAGATGAGCTCCTACGAGCAGTACTTC
CDR3: CASSRGQMSSYEQYF
size: few
D: TRBD1
V: TRBV7-2
J: TRBJ2-7

DNA: TGTGCCAGCAGCTTAGCGGGAACAGAGACCCAGTACTTC
CDR3: CASSLAGTETQYF
size: -
D: TRBD2
V: TRBV25-1
J: TRBJ2-5

DNA: TGTGCCAGCAGCCCCGGGTCACAAGAGACCCAGTACTTC
CDR3: CASSPGSQETQYF
size: -
D: -
V: TRBV5-5
J: TRBJ2-5

DNA: TGTGCCAGCAGCCATGCCGGGGGGGTGAGATACAATGAGCAGTTCTTC
CDR3: CASSHAGGVRYNEQFF
size: -
D: TRBD2
V: TRBV7-2
J: TRBJ2-1

DNA: TGTGCCAGCAGCTTAGAGACAGGGACGAAGACCCAGTACTTC
CDR3: CASSLETGTKTQYF
size: -
D: TRBD1
V: TRBV7-3
J: TRBJ2-5

DNA: TGTGCCAGCAGGGATTGGACAGGGAGGAACGAGCAGTACTTC
CDR3: CASRDWTGRNEQYF
size: -
D: TRBD1
V: TRBV28
J: TRBJ2-7

DNA: TGTGCCAGCTCACCTCAACCGGGACAGGGCACTGAAGCTTTCTTT
CDR3: CASSPQPGQGTEAFF
size: -
D: TRBD1
V: TRBV18
J: TRBJ1-1

DNA: TGTGCCAGCAGCCCAAAGAACACTGAAGCTTTCTTT
CDR3: CASSPKNTEAFF
size: few
D: -
V: TRBV11-2
J: TRBJ1-1

DNA: TGTGCCAGCGGACAAGGGTGGCGGGACCCCCTCGAGCAGTACTTC
CDR3: CASGQGWRDPLEQYF
size: -
D: -
V: TRBV7-9
J: TRBJ2-7

DNA: TGTGCCAGCGGACAGGGGCTCAGCAATCAGCCCCAGCATTTT
CDR3: CASGQGLSNQPQHF
size: few
D: TRBD1
V: TRBV2
J: TRBJ1-5

DNA: TGCGCCAGCAGCTTGGACAGGGCGAACACCGGGGAGCTGTTTTTT
CDR3: CASSLDRANTGELFF
size: -
D: -
V: TRBV5-1
J: TRBJ2-2

DNA: TGTGCCAGTAGGGAGAACTGGTGGGACACTTCTTTCTACGAGCAGTACTTC
CDR3: CASRENWWDTSFYEQYF
size: -
D: -
V: TRBV19
J: TRBJ2-7

DNA: TGTGCCAGCAGCCTAGGGACAGTGAACTCCTACGAGCAGTACTTC
CDR3: CASSLGTVNSYEQYF
size: -
D: TRBD1
V: TRBV4-2
J: TRBJ2-7

DNA: TGTGCCAGCAGCTTGTGGAGAAGCACCGGGGAGCTGTTTTTT
CDR3: CASSLWRSTGELFF
size: -
D: -
V: TRBV5-4
J: TRBJ2-2

DNA: TGTGCCAGCGGGGGACTAGCGACCTACAATGAGCAGTTCTTC
CDR3: CASGGLATYNEQFF
size: -
D: TRBD2
V: TRBV6-5
J: TRBJ2-1

DNA: TGTGCCAGCAGCCAAGATATAGGGCTAGCGGGCCTCACAGATACGCAGTATTTT
CDR3: CASSQDIGLAGLTDTQYF
size: -
D: TRBD2
V: TRBV4-2
J: TRBJ2-3

DNA: TGCGCCAGCAGCTCCGGTGGGCGCGTCATCGGTTTGGAAAAACTGTTTTTT
CDR3: CASSSGGRVIGLEKLFF
size: few
D: -
V: TRBV5-1
J: TRBJ1-4

DNA: TGCGCCAGCAGCTTGGACCCCCAGACCTACGAGCAGTACTTC
CDR3: CASSLDPQTYEQYF
size: -
D: -
V: TRBV5-1
J: TRBJ2-7

DNA: TGTGCCATCAAGTGGCAGGGGGCCTACGAGCAGTACTTC
CDR3: CAIKWQGAYEQYF
size: -
D: TRBD1
V: TRBV10-3
J: TRBJ2-7

DNA: TGTGCCACCAGCAGAGATATCGGGACACCCACCTACGAGCAGTACTTC
CDR3: CATSRDIGTPTYEQYF
size: -
D: -
V: TRBV15
J: TRBJ2-7

DNA: TGTGCCAGCAGTTACTCGCTCATCCAGTACGAGCAGTACTTC
CDR3: CASSYSLIQYEQYF
size: few
D: -
V: TRBV6-6
J: TRBJ2-7

DNA: TGTGCCAGCAGTTTTCCCGCCGGGTCCTACGAGCAGTACTTC
CDR3: CASSFPAGSYEQYF
size: once
D: -
V: TRBV28
J: TRBJ2-7

DNA: TGTGCCAGCAGTGAGGACAGCTCCTACAATGAGCAGTTCTTC
CDR3: CASSEDSSYNEQFF
size: once
D: -
V: TRBV2
J: TRBJ2-1

DNA: TGTGCCACCAGCAGGGCCAAAGTGAATGAGCAGTTCTTC
CDR3: CATSRAKVNEQFF
size: -
D: -
V: TRBV15
J: TRBJ2-1

DNA: TGTGCCAGCAGCTTTGGGACAGGGGTCACAGATACGCAGTATTTT
CDR3: CASSFGTGVTDTQYF
size: -
D: TRBD1
V: TRBV7-3
J: TRBJ2-3

DNA: TGTGCCAGCAGCGTAGCTGGGGGACAGAACACAGATACGCAGTATTTT
CDR3: CASSVAGGQNTDTQYF
size: -
D: TRBD1
V: TRBV9
J: TRBJ2-3

DNA: TGTGCCAGCAGCCCATCGGTCCTCAGGGGTTCCAAAAACATTCAGTACTTC
CDR3: CASSPSVLRGSKNIQYF
size: -
D: -
V: TRBV7-2
J: TRBJ2-4

DNA: TGTGCCAGCGGTGCGGGACTAGCGGGAGTAGGGGAGCAGTTCTTC
CDR3: CASGAGLAGVGEQFF
size: -
D: TRBD2
V: TRBV11-3
J: TRBJ2-1

DNA: TGTGCCAGCAGTTACCAGCGGGATAACACTGAAGCTTTCTTT
CDR3: CASSYQRDNTEAFF
size: -
D: -
V: TRBV6-6
J: TRBJ1-1

DNA: TGTGCCATCAGTGAATCGACAGGCAGGTTTGAAGCTTTCTTT
CDR3: CAISESTGRFEAFF
size: -
D: -
V: TRBV10-3
J: TRBJ1-1

DNA: TGCGCCAGCAGCTTGACAGGGAGCGCTGGGGCCAACGTCCTGACTTTC
CDR3: CASSLTGSAGANVLTF
size: -
D: -
V: TRBV5-1
J: TRBJ2-6

DNA: TGTGCCAGCAGTTCAGGGGGCAACCCTCGTTACGAGCAGTACTTC
CDR3: CASSSGGNPRYEQYF
size: -
D: TRBD1
V: TRBV2
J: TRBJ2-7

DNA: TGCAGCGTTGTGGTAGTAGCGGGAGGGGAGGAGTTCTTC
CDR3: CSVVVVAGGEEFF
size: -
D: TRBD2
V: TRBV29-1
J: TRBJ2-1